The following is a T cell receptor (beta chain) sequence with its context. Its antigen is not identified. The data derive from a study of post-analysis software for immune sequencing data. Study summary: Several disease courses (relapsing-remitting, secondary progressive and progressive-relapsing) of multiple sclerosis were included.

Broader study findings: Clustering by F measure revealed strong co-clustering among samples prepared together in one batch. Patients showed TRBV5-6, TRBV5-1 and TRBV20-1 among roughly 5 TRBV segments more frequent than in controls. Controls' normalized Chao1 diversity significantly exceeded that of multiple sclerosis patients.

Included in the TCR beta cDNA libraries were unique molecular identifiers. Roughly 0.5 million cDNA molecules were obtained from about 0.98 to 11 million T cells. TCRdb passed the PCR reads through MiXCR, listing each CDR3 protein once. The sample includes roughly 570,000 distinct CDR3 sequences, roughly 34% of them seen just once. The CDR3 totals 13 residues. Germline V lookup: CDR1 ENHRY, CDR2 SYGVKD. V shed 6 bases and J 5 bases; nucleotides not matched to a gene: 6. This TCR was sampled from a girl between 2 and 17 years old with multiple sclerosis. Sequenced sample: blood. V is TRBV10-3 and J is TRBJ1-2; 7 nucleotides align to TRBD1. The CDR3 loop reads CAISPTGRYGYTF. CDR3 nucleotide sequence: TGTGCCATCAGCCCGACAGGGCGGTATGGCTACACCTTC.